The 11 T cell receptor beta chains in this list originate from one sample, sequenced in a study of T-cell reconstitution after alpha-beta-depleted transplantation in children (dated by TCRdb to between 2015 and 2016). The treatment or condition label, as the study defines it: allogeneic hematopoietic cell transplantation with graft depleted of TCRalphabeta T cells and CD19 B cells. The library came from PCR. Sequenced on an Illumina HiSeq 2500. TCR library preparation used molecular barcoding, with unique molecular identifiers applied to normalize quantification of the TCRbeta repertoire. TCRdb applied fastp at Q25 and MiXCR to the public reads, then kept only in-frame beta chains. For every CDR3 protein sequence, its rows merge into one entry that carries the most common genes and DNA. This sample has 450,000 to 550,000 distinct CDR3 sequences in its table, and 11% of those were observed once. The biggest ten clones account for 11% to 15% of the sample.

The specimen was PBMCs, mostly from graft donor cells, collected 180 days after TCRalphabeta/CD19-depleted stem cell transplant. These receptors all stem from a female patient aged 2-9 years who had a stem cell transplant for aplastic anemia, so the T cells may come from the graft donor.

The sample holds a few counts of this clonotype. V and J are TRBV15 and TRBJ2-3; D is undetermined. V gave up 8 bases and J gave up 3 bases, with 6 bases separating them. Germline CDR1 and CDR2: LNHNV and YYDKDF (reference sequence). This CDR3 contains 11 residues. CDR3 sequence reads: CATGKTDTQYF. CDR3 nucleotide sequence: TGTGCCACCGGTAAGACAGATACGCAGTATTTT.

This clonotype was detected only a few times. The V gene is TRBV4-3, the J gene TRBJ1-4; D not certain. CDR1 is LGHNA, CDR2 YSLEER, per germline. Trimming removed 0 bases at V and 14 bases at J, with 19 bases between. CDR3 length: 15 residues. The CDR3 loop reads CASSQERRFGYLLFF. As DNA, the CDR3 is TGCGCCAGCAGCCAAGAGAGGAGGTTTGGGTATTTGCTGTTTTTT.

The chain carries TRBV20-1 and TRBJ2-7; 9 bases fit TRBD2. CDR3 length: 14 amino acids. J gave up 2 bases and V 2 bases, and 4 bases lay outside the gene matches. Germline loops: CDR1 DFQATT, CDR2 SNEGSKA (reference sequence). CDR3 amino acids: CSARSPSGTYEQYF. The CDR3 DNA sequence: TGCAGTGCTAGAAGCCCTAGCGGGACCTACGAGCAGTACTTC.

This clonotype was detected ten times or more. The rearrangement joins TRBV10-3 to TRBJ1-2; D gene unclear. The germline V gene encodes CDR1 ENHRY and CDR2 SYGVKD. This CDR3 has 11 amino acids. CDR3 residues: CASEGNYGYTF. DNA of the CDR3: TGTGCTTCGGAGGGAAACTATGGCTACACCTTC.

V is TRBV11-2 and J is TRBJ2-1, with D possibly being TRBD2 (6 bases). From germline, CDR1 is SGHAT and CDR2 FQNNGV. The CDR3 has 14 amino acids. V dropped 4 bases and J dropped 5 bases, with 12 bases sitting between them. CDR3 in DNA: TGTGCCAGCAGCTCACTAGCCGGGGACAATGAGCAGTTCTTC. This translates into CASSSLAGDNEQFF.

This chain links TRBV12-3 or TRBV12-4 with TRBJ2-1, with a tentative D call TRBD1 (5 bases). The CDR3 runs 14 residues. V was clipped by 6 bases and J by 7 bases, with 16 bases between them. The CDR3 DNA is TGTGCCAGCAGCTACCTACAGGTGTCAAATGAGCAGTTCTTC. Protein sequence: CASSYLQVSNEQFF.

This chain connects TRBV11-2 to TRBJ2-5, with 9 bases identical to TRBD1. Germline lookup yields CDR1 SGHAT and CDR2 FQNNGV. With 5 bases clipped from V and 1 base from J, the junction kept 5 bases outside the gene matches. This CDR3 region has 15 residues. The CDR3 is CASSPWTGAQETQYF. CDR3 nucleotides: TGTGCCAGCAGCCCCTGGACAGGGGCCCAAGAGACCCAGTACTTC.

This chain joins TRBV11-2 and TRBJ2-7, with D perhaps TRBD1 (6 bases). The CDR3 runs 19 residues. Trimming removed 5 bases from V and 0 bases from J, with 26 bases in between. Germline CDR1 and CDR2: SGHAT and FQNNGV. In DNA form, the CDR3 reads TGTGCCAGCAGCCCTGGACAGTTTCTACTATCCTTATACTCCTACGAGCAGTACTTC. Its translation is CASSPGQFLLSLYSYEQYF.

In its sample, this clonotype was seen a few times. The chain couples TRBV28 to TRBJ2-3; the D is unclear. In germline, CDR1 is MDHEN, CDR2 SYDVKM. Trimming pared 6 bases from V and 10 bases from J, leaving 17 bases between. There are 13 residues in the CDR3. The CDR3 DNA reads TGTGCCAGCAGCCCCGCCCAGGTCCCCCCGCAGTATTTT. Translation gives CASSPAQVPPQYF.

This clonotype was observed a handful of times. The V and J genes are TRBV5-1 and TRBJ2-2; D tentatively fits TRBD1 or TRBD2 (6 bases each). The CDR3 contains 15 residues. V was cut by 0 bases and J by 4 bases, with 10 bases left in between. Germline V CDR1 and CDR2: SGHRS, YFSETQ. The CDR3 nucleotides are TGCGCCAGCAGCTTGGCCTCGGGGGCCACCGGGGAGCTGTTTTTT. This translates into CASSLASGATGELFF.

The rearrangement uses TRBV29-1 and TRBJ1-2; D might be TRBD1 (5 bases). The CDR3 runs to 16 residues. V was shortened by 1 base and J by 6 bases, with 21 bases between the two germline ends. In germline, CDR1 is SQVTM, CDR2 ANQGSEA. The chain's CDR3 is CSVEGPRDRILNGYTF. Written as DNA, the CDR3 is TGCAGCGTTGAAGGGCCCAGGGATCGGATCCTCAATGGCTACACCTTC.